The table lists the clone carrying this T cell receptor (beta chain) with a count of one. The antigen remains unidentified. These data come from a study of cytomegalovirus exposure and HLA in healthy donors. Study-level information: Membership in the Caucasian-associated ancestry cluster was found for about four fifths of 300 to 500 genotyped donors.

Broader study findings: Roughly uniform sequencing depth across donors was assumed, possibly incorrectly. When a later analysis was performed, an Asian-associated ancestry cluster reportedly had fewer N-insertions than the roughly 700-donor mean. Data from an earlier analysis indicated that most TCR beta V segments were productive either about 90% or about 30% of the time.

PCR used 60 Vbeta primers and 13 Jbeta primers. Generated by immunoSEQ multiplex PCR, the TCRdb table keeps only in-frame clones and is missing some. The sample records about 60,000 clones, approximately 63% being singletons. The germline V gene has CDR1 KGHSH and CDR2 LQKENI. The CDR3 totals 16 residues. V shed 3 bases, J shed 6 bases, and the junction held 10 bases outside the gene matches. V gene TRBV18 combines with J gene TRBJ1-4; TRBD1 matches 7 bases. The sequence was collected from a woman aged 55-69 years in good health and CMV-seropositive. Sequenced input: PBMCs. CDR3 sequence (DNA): TGTGCCAGCTCACCGGGCAGGGGGATATTGGATGAAAAACTGTTTTTT. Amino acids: CASSPGRGILDEKLFF.